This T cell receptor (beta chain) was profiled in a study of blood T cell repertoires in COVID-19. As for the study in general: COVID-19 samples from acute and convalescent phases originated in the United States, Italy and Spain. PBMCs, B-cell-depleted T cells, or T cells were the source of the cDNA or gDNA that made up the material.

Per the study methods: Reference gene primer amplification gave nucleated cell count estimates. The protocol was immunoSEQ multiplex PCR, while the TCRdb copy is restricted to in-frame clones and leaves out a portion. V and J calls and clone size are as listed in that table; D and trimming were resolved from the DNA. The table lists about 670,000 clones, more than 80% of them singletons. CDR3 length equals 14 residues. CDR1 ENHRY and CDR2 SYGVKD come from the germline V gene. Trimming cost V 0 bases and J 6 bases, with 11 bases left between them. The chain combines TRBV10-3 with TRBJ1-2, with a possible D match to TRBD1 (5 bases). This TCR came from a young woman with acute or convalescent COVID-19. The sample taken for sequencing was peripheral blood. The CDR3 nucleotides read TGTGCCATCAGTGAGTCCGCGACAGAAAATGGCTACACCTTC. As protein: CAISESATENGYTF.